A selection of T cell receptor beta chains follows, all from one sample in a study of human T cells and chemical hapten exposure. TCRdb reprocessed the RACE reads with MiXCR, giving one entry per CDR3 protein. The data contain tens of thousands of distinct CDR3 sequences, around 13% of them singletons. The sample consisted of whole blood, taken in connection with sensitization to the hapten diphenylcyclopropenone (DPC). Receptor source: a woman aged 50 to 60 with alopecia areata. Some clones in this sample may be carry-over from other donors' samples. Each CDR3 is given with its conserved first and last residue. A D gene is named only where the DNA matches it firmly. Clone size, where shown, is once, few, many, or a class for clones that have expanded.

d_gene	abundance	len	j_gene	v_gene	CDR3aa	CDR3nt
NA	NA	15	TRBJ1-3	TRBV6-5	CASSYTERPGNTIYF	TGTGCCAGCAGTTATACGGAGCGGCCCGGAAACACCATATATTTT
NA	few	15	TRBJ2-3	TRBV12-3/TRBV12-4	CASSSAGESPNTQYF	TGTGCCAGCAGCTCGGCAGGCGAGTCACCCAATACGCAGTATTTT
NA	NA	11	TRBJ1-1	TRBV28	CASIQGREAFF	TGTGCCAGCATCCAGGGACGTGAAGCTTTCTTT
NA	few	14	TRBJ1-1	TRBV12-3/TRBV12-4	CASSGPTTGTEAFF	TGTGCCAGCAGTGGCCCTACGACCGGCACTGAAGCTTTCTTT
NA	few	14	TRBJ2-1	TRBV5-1	CASRLEVRENEQFF	TGCGCCAGCAGACTGGAGGTGCGCGAGAATGAGCAGTTCTTC
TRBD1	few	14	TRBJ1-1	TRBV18	CASSPDRQNTEAFF	TGTGCCAGCTCACCGGACAGGCAGAACACTGAAGCTTTCTTT
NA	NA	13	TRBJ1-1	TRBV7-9	CASSKTQATEAFF	TGTGCCAGCAGCAAAACTCAGGCAACTGAAGCTTTCTTT
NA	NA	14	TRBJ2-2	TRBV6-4	CASSRGQNTGELFF	TGTGCCAGCAGTCGGGGGCAGAACACCGGGGAGCTGTTTTTT
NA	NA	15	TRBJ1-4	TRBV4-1	CASSQVVSLPNELFF	TGCGCCAGCAGCCAAGTGGTTAGTCTCCCAAATGAACTGTTTTTT
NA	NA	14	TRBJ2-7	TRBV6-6	CASRSGVPPYEQYF	TGTGCCAGCAGGTCGGGAGTTCCCCCCTACGAGCAGTACTTC
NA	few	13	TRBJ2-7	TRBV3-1	CASSQGATYEQYF	TGTGCCAGCAGCCAGGGGGCCACCTACGAGCAGTACTTC
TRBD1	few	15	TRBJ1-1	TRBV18	CASSPQGQGNTEAFF	TGTGCCAGCTCACCACAGGGACAGGGGAACACTGAAGCTTTCTTT
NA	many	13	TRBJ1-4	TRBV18	CASSPEINEKLFF	TGTGCCAGCTCACCAGAAATAAATGAAAAACTGTTTTTT
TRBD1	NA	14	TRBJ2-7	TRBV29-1	CSAETGTGLYEQYF	TGCAGCGCCGAAACCGGGACAGGGTTGTACGAGCAGTACTTC
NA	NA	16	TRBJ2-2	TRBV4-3	CASSQDLFKGTGELFF	TGCGCCAGCAGCCAAGATTTATTCAAGGGCACCGGGGAGCTGTTTTTT
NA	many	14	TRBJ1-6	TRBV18	CASSPETANSPLHF	TGTGCCAGCTCACCAGAGACAGCTAATTCACCCCTCCACTTT
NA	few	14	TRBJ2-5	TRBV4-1	CASSQVAGGETQYF	TGCGCCAGCAGCCAAGTAGCAGGCGGCGAGACCCAGTACTTC
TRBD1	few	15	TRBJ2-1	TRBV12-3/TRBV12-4	CASSLVQGDYNEQFF	TGTGCCAGCAGTTTAGTCCAGGGGGATTACAATGAGCAGTTCTTC
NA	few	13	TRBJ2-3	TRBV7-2	CASSFSIADTQYF	TGTGCCAGCAGCTTTAGCATAGCTGATACGCAGTATTTT
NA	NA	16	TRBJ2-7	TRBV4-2	CASSLGPREPDHEQYF	TGTGCCAGCAGCCTCGGCCCTCGGGAACCCGACCACGAGCAGTACTTC
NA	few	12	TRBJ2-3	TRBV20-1	CSARGTTDTQYF	TGCAGTGCTAGGGGAACCACAGATACGCAGTATTTT
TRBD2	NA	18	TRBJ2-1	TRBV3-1	CASSPIGTSGRTYNEQFF	TGTGCCAGCAGCCCTATAGGGACTAGCGGGAGAACCTACAATGAGCAGTTCTTC
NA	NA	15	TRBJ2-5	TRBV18	CASSPPEGEGETQYF	TGTGCCAGCTCACCACCGGAGGGGGAAGGAGAGACCCAGTACTTC
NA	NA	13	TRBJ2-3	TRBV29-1	CSVEDAYTDTQYF	TGCAGCGTTGAAGATGCGTACACAGATACGCAGTATTTT
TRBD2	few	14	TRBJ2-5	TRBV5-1	CASSPPGGGETQYF	TGCGCCAGCAGCCCCCCGGGCGGGGGAGAGACCCAGTACTTC
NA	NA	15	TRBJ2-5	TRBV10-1	CASSESTGRQETQYF	TGCGCCAGCAGTGAGTCGACTGGGAGGCAAGAGACCCAGTACTTC
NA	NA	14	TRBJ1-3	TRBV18	CASSLNAWGNTIYF	TGTGCCAGCTCATTGAACGCGTGGGGAAACACCATATATTTT
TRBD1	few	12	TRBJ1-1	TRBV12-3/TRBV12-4	CASSSGTGEAFF	TGTGCCAGCAGCTCAGGGACAGGTGAAGCTTTCTTT
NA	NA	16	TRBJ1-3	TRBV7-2	CASSLAEYRVGNTIYF	TGTGCCAGCAGCTTAGCAGAGTACAGGGTTGGAAACACCATATATTTT
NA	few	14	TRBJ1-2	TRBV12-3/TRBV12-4	CASRQGRFNYGYTF	TGTGCCAGCAGACAGGGACGGTTTAACTATGGCTACACCTTC
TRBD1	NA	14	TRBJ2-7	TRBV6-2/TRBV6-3	CASSSGTAFPEQYF	TGTGCCAGCAGCTCCGGGACAGCTTTTCCCGAGCAGTACTTC
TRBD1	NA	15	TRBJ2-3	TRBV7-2	CASSLDKTGSDTQYF	TGTGCCAGCAGCTTAGATAAGACAGGGTCAGATACGCAGTATTTT
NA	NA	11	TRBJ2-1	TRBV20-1	CSAGSLYEQFF	TGCAGTGCCGGTAGTTTGTATGAGCAGTTCTTC
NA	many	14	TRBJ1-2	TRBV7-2	CASSIDRFNYGYTF	TGTGCCAGCAGCATCGACAGGTTCAACTATGGCTACACCTTC
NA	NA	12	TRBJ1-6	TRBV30	CAWRGWNSPLHF	TGTGCCTGGAGAGGGTGGAATTCACCCCTCCACTTT
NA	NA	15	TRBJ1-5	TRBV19	CASKRVGNSNQPQHF	TGTGCCAGTAAGAGGGTGGGGAACAGCAATCAGCCCCAGCATTTT
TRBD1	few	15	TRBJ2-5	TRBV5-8	CASSKRTGIMGTQYF	TGTGCCAGCAGCAAGCGGACAGGCATAATGGGGACCCAGTACTTC
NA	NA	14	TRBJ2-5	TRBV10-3	CAISEIVSPLIPEF	TGTGCCATCAGTGAGATAGTCTCCCCACTTATCCCAGAATTC
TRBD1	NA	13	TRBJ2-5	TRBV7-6	CASRGTDQETQYF	TGTGCCAGCAGAGGGACAGACCAAGAGACCCAGTACTTC
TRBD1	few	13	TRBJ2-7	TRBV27	CASSRTGRYEQYF	TGTGCCAGCAGTCGGACAGGGAGGTACGAGCAGTACTTC
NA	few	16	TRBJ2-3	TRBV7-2	CASSDHRALNTDTQYF	TGTGCCAGCAGCGATCATAGGGCACTCAACACAGATACGCAGTATTTT
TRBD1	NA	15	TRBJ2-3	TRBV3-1	CASSQGQGPTDTQYF	TGTGCCAGCAGCCAAGGACAGGGGCCCACAGATACGCAGTATTTT
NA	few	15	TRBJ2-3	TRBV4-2	CASSQERAFTDTQYF	TGTGCCAGCAGCCAAGAAAGGGCCTTCACAGATACGCAGTATTTT
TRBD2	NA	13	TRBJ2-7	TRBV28	CASSSRGLHEQYF	TGTGCCAGCAGTTCCCGGGGACTACACGAGCAGTACTTC
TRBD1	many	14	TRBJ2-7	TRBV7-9	CASILTGGRYEQYF	TGTGCCAGCATTCTAACAGGGGGCCGCTACGAGCAGTACTTC
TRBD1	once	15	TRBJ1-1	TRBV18	CASSLATGANTEAFF	TGTGCCAGCTCACTGGCGACAGGGGCGAACACTGAAGCTTTCTTT
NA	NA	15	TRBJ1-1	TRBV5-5	CASSLRPRGNTEAFF	TGTGCCAGCAGCTTACGACCCCGAGGGAACACTGAAGCTTTCTTT
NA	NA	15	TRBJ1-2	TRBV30	CAWSFLAEQVYGYTF	TGTGCCTGGAGCTTCCTGGCAGAACAGGTCTATGGCTACACCTTC
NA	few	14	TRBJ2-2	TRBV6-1	CASSGTANTGELFF	TGTGCCAGCAGTGGGACGGCGAACACCGGGGAGCTGTTTTTT